The rows below give T cell receptor beta chains drawn from one sample of a study of cytomegalovirus exposure and HLA in healthy donors. TCRdb's table, derived via immunoSEQ multiplex PCR, lists solely in-frame clones and lacks some. In the table there are around 130,000 clones, 6.5% to 9.5% of which are singletons. Sequencing input: PBMCs. All receptors come from a middle-aged man in good health and CMV-seronegative. Both conserved end residues are part of each CDR3. D genes are given only for firm matches. Only some rows state a clone size, as once, few, many or a class for expanded clones.

clone size	D gene	V gene	J gene	CDR3 protein	CDR3 DNA
.	TRBD1	TRBV5-6	TRBJ1-2	CASSLGTGQGSGYTF	TGTGCCAGCAGCTTGGGAACGGGACAGGGATCTGGCTACACCTTC
few	.	TRBV4-3	TRBJ2-7	CASSQGRGLPSEQYF	TGCGCCAGCAGCCAGGGGAGAGGGCTCCCCTCCGAGCAGTACTTC
.	.	TRBV7-9	TRBJ1-1	CASSLNSLGTEAFF	TGTGCCAGCAGCTTAAACAGTCTTGGCACTGAAGCTTTCTTT
few	.	TRBV7-9	TRBJ2-3	CASSLETRGPVDTQYF	TGTGCCAGCAGCTTAGAAACGCGGGGGCCCGTAGATACGCAGTATTTT
few	.	TRBV27	TRBJ2-5	CASSKQAPQETQYF	TGTGCCAGCAGTAAACAGGCCCCTCAAGAGACCCAGTACTTC
few	.	TRBV9	TRBJ2-5	CASSRGAIQETQYF	TGTGCCAGCAGTCGCGGGGCAATCCAAGAGACCCAGTACTTC
few	TRBD1	TRBV25-1	TRBJ2-3	CASSEDRGRADTQYF	TGTGCCAGCAGTGAGGACAGGGGGCGCGCAGATACGCAGTATTTT
.	TRBD2	TRBV14	TRBJ2-5	CASSRRLGGRETQYF	TGTGCCAGCAGCAGACGGCTCGGGGGGAGAGAGACCCAGTACTTC
.	TRBD2	TRBV10-3	TRBJ2-5	CAISESSGGGQETQYF	TGTGCCATCAGTGAGTCTAGCGGGGGGGGCCAAGAGACCCAGTACTTC
few	.	TRBV11-2	TRBJ1-2	CASSLEWGGSGHYGYTF	TGTGCCAGCAGCTTAGAATGGGGAGGTTCCGGACACTATGGCTACACCTTC
few	.	TRBV23-1	TRBJ2-3	CARGRGRDTQYF	TGCGCCAGGGGGCGGGGGCGGGATACGCAGTATTTT
.	.	TRBV7-9	TRBJ2-1	CASSSAVGGINNEQFF	TGTGCCAGCAGCTCCGCTGTTGGAGGGATTAACAATGAGCAGTTCTTC
few	.	TRBV7-3	TRBJ2-3	CASSSGGRSTDTQYF	TGTGCCAGCAGCTCGGGGGGCCGAAGCACAGATACGCAGTATTTT
few	.	TRBV5-1	TRBJ1-4	CASSFDLGEKLFF	TGCGCCAGCAGCTTTGACCTCGGGGAAAAACTGTTTTTT
.	TRBD1	TRBV2	TRBJ1-1	CASILRTGTNTEAFF	TGTGCCAGCATTCTACGGACAGGGACGAACACTGAAGCTTTCTTT
few	.	TRBV7-9	TRBJ1-4	CASSRFGETNEKLVF	TGTGCCAGCAGCCGATTCGGGGAGACTAATGAAAAACTGGTTTTT
few	.	TRBV5-4	TRBJ1-2	CASSSGAGSAAYGYTF	TGTGCCAGCAGCTCTGGGGCGGGGTCCGCGGCATATGGCTACACCTTC
.	.	TRBV10-2	TRBJ2-5	CASSESPPEETQYF	TGCGCCAGCAGTGAGTCTCCCCCCGAAGAGACCCAGTACTTC
few	.	TRBV4-3	TRBJ2-6	CASSPTTAEGANVLTF	TGCGCCAGCAGCCCCACCACTGCTGAGGGGGCCAACGTCCTGACTTTC
.	TRBD2	TRBV2	TRBJ2-3	CASSPRSGATDTQYF	TGTGCCAGCAGTCCCCGGAGCGGGGCGACAGATACGCAGTATTTT
.	TRBD2	TRBV9	TRBJ2-5	CASSERAGGLQETQYF	TGTGCCAGCAGCGAGAGAGCGGGGGGGCTCCAAGAGACCCAGTACTTC
few	.	TRBV7-3	TRBJ2-2	CASSLERNTGELFF	TGTGCCAGCAGCTTGGAGCGGAACACCGGGGAGCTGTTTTTT
few	.	TRBV2	TRBJ2-7	CASSEARGYEQYF	TGTGCCAGCAGTGAAGCCCGGGGCTACGAGCAGTACTTC
few	TRBD1	TRBV7-8	TRBJ2-1	CASSTGTAYNEQFF	TGTGCCAGCAGCACCGGGACAGCCTACAATGAGCAGTTCTTC
.	.	TRBV6-1	TRBJ1-2	CASSVAGQSRYGYTF	TGTGCCAGCAGTGTCGCGGGGCAGTCTCGATATGGCTACACCTTC
.	.	TRBV19	TRBJ1-2	CASSSTANYGYTF	TGTGCCAGCTCTTCGACAGCGAACTATGGCTACACCTTC
few	.	TRBV4-1	TRBJ2-1	CASSQPEGGALKTSSYNEQFF	TGCGCCAGCAGCCAACCGGAGGGGGGGGCCTTAAAAACGAGCTCCTACAATGAGCAGTTCTTC
.	TRBD2	TRBV7-2	TRBJ2-5	CASSFSGGYQETQYF	TGTGCCAGCAGCTTTAGCGGGGGGTACCAAGAGACCCAGTACTTC
few	TRBD2	TRBV9	TRBJ2-2	CASSPTKGIGGDRSTGELFF	TGTGCCAGCAGCCCTACAAAGGGTATCGGGGGGGATCGAAGCACCGGGGAGCTGTTTTTT
few	.	TRBV7-9	TRBJ1-1	CASSSGLSNTEAFF	TGTGCCAGCAGCTCGGGGTTGTCGAACACTGAAGCTTTCTTT
few	TRBD2	TRBV2	TRBJ2-3	CASSELGGSDTQYF	TGTGCCAGCAGTGAATTGGGGGGGTCAGATACGCAGTATTTT
.	TRBD1	TRBV4-1	TRBJ1-2	CASSQNRGTGSPVNYGYTF	TGCGCCAGCAGCCAAAACCGGGGGACAGGGAGCCCCGTAAACTATGGCTACACCTTC
few	TRBD1	TRBV5-5	TRBJ2-7	CASSWDSSYEQYF	TGTGCCAGCAGCTGGGACAGCTCCTACGAGCAGTACTTC
few	.	TRBV28	TRBJ1-6	CASSLGSVRGGSPLHF	TGTGCCAGCAGTTTAGGGTCGGTCAGGGGCGGCTCACCCCTCCACTTT
.	.	TRBV6-1	TRBJ2-1	CASSEAPGNNEQFF	TGTGCCAGCAGTGAAGCGCCGGGGAACAATGAGCAGTTCTTC
.	.	TRBV6-1	TRBJ1-5	CASTRGNSNQPQHF	TGTGCCAGCACTAGGGGAAATAGCAATCAGCCCCAGCATTTT
.	TRBD2	TRBV9	TRBJ2-1	CASSVAGDNNEQFF	TGTGCCAGCAGCGTGGCGGGGGATAACAATGAGCAGTTCTTC
few	.	TRBV7-6	TRBJ1-1	CASSFPGTEAFF	TGTGCCAGCAGCTTTCCGGGCACTGAAGCTTTCTTT
.	.	TRBV30	TRBJ1-1	CACQRGRAEAFF	TGTGCCTGCCAACGAGGGCGGGCCGAAGCTTTCTTT
few	.	TRBV5-5	TRBJ1-4	CASSQTGRRANEKLFF	TGTGCCAGCAGCCAGACAGGAAGGCGTGCTAATGAAAAACTGTTTTTT
few	.	TRBV7-8	TRBJ2-7	CASSLESDDEQYF	TGTGCCAGCAGCTTAGAGAGCGACGACGAGCAGTACTTC
few	.	TRBV19	TRBJ1-1	CASSRRRSTEAFF	TGTGCCAGTAGCCGACGGCGGTCCACTGAAGCTTTCTTT
.	.	TRBV6-5	TRBJ1-2	CASSSPGEGGYTF	TGTGCCAGCAGTTCCCCGGGGGAAGGTGGCTACACCTTC
few	TRBD2	TRBV4-1	TRBJ2-2	CASSGTPRGGAGELFF	TGCGCCAGCAGTGGCACCCCTCGGGGGGGCGCCGGGGAGCTGTTTTTT
.	.	TRBV6-6	TRBJ1-1	CASSYRGSYTEAFF	TGTGCCAGCAGTTACCGGGGTTCATACACTGAAGCTTTCTTT
.	TRBD1	TRBV5-1	TRBJ1-2	CASSLAEYLAGGASGYTF	TGCGCCAGCAGCTTGGCCGAATACTTGGCAGGGGGCGCGTCCGGCTACACCTTC
few	TRBD2	TRBV19	TRBJ2-3	CASSTWTSGSLDTQYF	TGTGCCAGTAGTACTTGGACTAGCGGGTCTTTAGATACGCAGTATTTT
.	.	TRBV5-1	TRBJ2-5	CASSFTTTGGLETQYF	TGCGCCAGCAGCTTCACTACTACCGGGGGATTGGAGACCCAGTACTTC
.	.	TRBV4-1	TRBJ2-1	CASSQIERSSYNEQFF	TGCGCCAGCAGCCAAATTGAGCGGAGCTCCTACAATGAGCAGTTCTTC
few	TRBD1	TRBV30	TRBJ2-7	CACRQGAYEQYF	TGTGCCTGTAGACAGGGCGCCTACGAGCAGTACTTC
few	.	TRBV5-8	TRBJ2-2	CASSLVEGQNTGELFF	TGTGCCAGCAGCCTCGTTGAGGGACAGAACACCGGGGAGCTGTTTTTT